Below, one T cell receptor (beta chain) is given with its context. Antigen unknown. The method was immunoSEQ multiplex PCR; TCRdb's version includes in-frame clones alone and lacks a portion of them. The sample carries hundreds of thousands of clones, around 97% recorded once. This entry belongs to a study of shared clonotypes between healthy human individuals. Study-wide results and caveats: Non-shared clonotypes displayed generation probabilities falling below those of clonotypes present in all four donors. When naive CD4 clonotypes were compared across a few donors, about 4.9% were shared.

Nashville, Tennessee was home to all donors, who were Caucasian adults. The CDR3 sequence is 12 residues long. Germline loops: CDR1 SNHLY, CDR2 FYNNEI. Trimming took off 7 bases at V and 2 bases at J, with 8 bases between the two ends. The chain combines TRBV2 with TRBJ1-2; D remains ambiguous. Input material: naive CD4+ T cells sorted from blood. The sample's subset: CD45RA+ positively selected. This receptor was taken from a woman in her 30s in good health. In DNA, the CDR3 is TGTGCCAGCATGGACCGGAACTATGGCTACACCTTC. Protein product: CASMDRNYGYTF.